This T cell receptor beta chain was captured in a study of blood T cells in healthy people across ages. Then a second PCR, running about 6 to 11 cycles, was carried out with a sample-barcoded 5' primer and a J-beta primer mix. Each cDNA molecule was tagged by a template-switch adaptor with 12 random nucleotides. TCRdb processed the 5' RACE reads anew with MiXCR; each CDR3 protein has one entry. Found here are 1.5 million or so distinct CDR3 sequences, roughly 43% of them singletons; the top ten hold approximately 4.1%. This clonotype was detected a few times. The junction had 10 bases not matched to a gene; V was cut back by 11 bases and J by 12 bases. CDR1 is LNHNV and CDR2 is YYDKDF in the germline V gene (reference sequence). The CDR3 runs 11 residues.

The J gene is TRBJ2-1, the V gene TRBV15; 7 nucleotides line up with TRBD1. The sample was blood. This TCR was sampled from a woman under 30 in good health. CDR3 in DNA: TGTGCCGATTTATGGACAGGCACGCAGTTCTTC. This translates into CADLWTGTQFF.